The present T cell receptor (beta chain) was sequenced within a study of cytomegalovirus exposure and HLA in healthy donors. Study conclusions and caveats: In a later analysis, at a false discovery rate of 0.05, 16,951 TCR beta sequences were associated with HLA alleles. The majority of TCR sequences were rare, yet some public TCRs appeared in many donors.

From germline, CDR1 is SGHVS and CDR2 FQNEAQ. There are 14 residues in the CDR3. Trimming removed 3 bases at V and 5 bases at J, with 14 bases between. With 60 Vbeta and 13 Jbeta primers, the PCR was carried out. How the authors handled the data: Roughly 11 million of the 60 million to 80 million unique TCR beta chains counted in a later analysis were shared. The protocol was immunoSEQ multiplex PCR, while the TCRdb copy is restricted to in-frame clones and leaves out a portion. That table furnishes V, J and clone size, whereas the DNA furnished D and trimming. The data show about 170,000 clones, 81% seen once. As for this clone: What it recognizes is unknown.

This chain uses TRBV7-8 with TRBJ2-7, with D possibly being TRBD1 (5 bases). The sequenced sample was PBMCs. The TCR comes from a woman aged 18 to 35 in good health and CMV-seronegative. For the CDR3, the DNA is TGTGCCAGCAGCTTTTTTGGCAGGGTCAACGAGCAGTACTTC. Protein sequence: CASSFFGRVNEQYF. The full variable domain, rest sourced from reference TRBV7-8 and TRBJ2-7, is GAGVSQSPRYKVAKRGQDVALRCDPISGHVSLFWYQQALGQGPEFLTYFQNEAQLDKSGLPSDRFFAERPEGSVSTLKIQRTQQEDSAVYLCASSFFGRVNEQYFGPGTRLTVT.